This TCR beta chain was obtained from a study of PD-1 blockade in classical Hodgkin lymphoma. Described time point: cycle 4 day 1 (C4D1), after more than 5 weeks of nivolumab. No patient escaped relapse after autologous stem cell transplantation, and brentuximab vedotin exposure varied. Magnetic negative selection was used to purify CD4+ T cells from thawed PBMCs. Overall study findings and caveats: Patients who initiated nivolumab within 1 year of ASCT were excluded.

Only in-frame clones appear in the TCRdb table, and some are missing; sequencing was by immunoSEQ multiplex PCR. The table lists about 19,000 clones, approximately 87% of them singletons. CDR1 MNHEY and CDR2 SMNVEV come from the germline V gene (reference sequence). The CDR3 consists of 15 residues. With 11 bases removed from V and 6 bases from J, the gap between germline ends came to 26 bases. In regard to this clone: Its specificity is unknown.

The rearrangement joins TRBV27 to TRBJ2-7; a weak D match, TRBD2 (6 bases). The input for sequencing was CD4+ T cells from blood, taken before the fourth cycle of nivolumab. The source of this sequence is a human donor with classical Hodgkin lymphoma. The CDR3 is CASAVLPGGGAEQYF. In DNA, the CDR3 is TGTGCCTCAGCAGTCCTCCCCGGCGGCGGGGCCGAGCAGTACTTC.